Listed below are T cell receptor beta chains from one sample, sequenced in a study of blood T cell repertoires in COVID-19. Generated by immunoSEQ multiplex PCR, the TCRdb table keeps only in-frame clones and is missing some. This sample carries some 140,000 clones, over 60% of them seen once, and the ten largest clones take 10% to 15%. Input material: peripheral blood. The receptors come from a man aged 80 or over with acute or convalescent COVID-19. The CDR3 runs from the conserved cysteine through the conserved F or W. A D gene is named only where the DNA matches it firmly. Clone size is not always given. Where it is, it says once, few, many or a class for expanded clones.

j_call v_call clone_size d_call cdr3_nt cdr3_aa
TRBJ1-2 TRBV20-1 few NA TGCAGTGCTTTTGAGGCTGGCTACACCTTC CSAFEAGYTF
TRBJ1-5 TRBV20-1 NA NA TGCAGTGCTAGTCCCCCGGGTCAGCCCCAGCATTTT CSASPPGQPQHF
TRBJ1-1 TRBV6-2/TRBV6-3 NA NA TGTGCCAGCAGTTACGGGCAGGGCGGCACTGAAGCTTTCTTT CASSYGQGGTEAFF
TRBJ2-7 TRBV27 NA TRBD2 TGTGCCAGCAGTTTACGGGGGGGCGGGACTGGTACCTACGAGCAGTACTTC CASSLRGGGTGTYEQYF
TRBJ1-2 TRBV4-2 NA NA TGTGCCAGCAGCCAAGGGGCTGGGGGGTGGCCGGCTAACTACACCTTC CASSQGAGGWPANYTF
TRBJ2-3 TRBV7-9 NA TRBD1 TGTGCCAGCAGCTTACGGGGACAGGGTGGGACATCTAGCACAGATACGCAGTATTTT CASSLRGQGGTSSTDTQYF
TRBJ2-1 TRBV11-3 NA NA TGTGCCAGCAGCCCCTCCGACAGACGGCGGGAGCAGTTCTTC CASSPSDRRREQFF
TRBJ1-4 TRBV5-6 NA NA TGTGCCAGCAGCCGGTCGGCGGGGCATACTAATGAAAAACTGTTTTTT CASSRSAGHTNEKLFF
TRBJ1-4 TRBV12-2 once NA TGTGCAAGTCGCTTTAGTCCCGAGCGGAACGACAGGGGATGTGAAAAACTGTTTTTT CASRFSPERNDRGCEKLFF
TRBJ2-3 TRBV3-1/TRBV3-2 once TRBD2 TGTGCCAGCAGCCGGGGGGAGGGCCCAGATACGCAGTATTTT CASSRGEGPDTQYF
TRBJ1-4 TRBV14 NA NA TGTGCCAGCAGCCAAGAGAATAGAGTTTGGGATCGGGGTGAAAAACTGTTTTTT CASSQENRVWDRGEKLFF
TRBJ2-1 TRBV6-4 once TRBD2 TGTGCCAGCAGTGTTTCCTCTAGCGGGGGATACAATGAGCAGTTCTTC CASSVSSSGGYNEQFF
TRBJ1-1 TRBV7-9 NA TRBD1 TGTGCCAGCAGCTTAGGGGACAGGAACACTGAAGCTTTCTTT CASSLGDRNTEAFF
TRBJ1-5 TRBV19 NA NA TGTGCCAGTAGCCCGGGGGTTCGGGTCAATCAGCCCCAGCATTTT CASSPGVRVNQPQHF
TRBJ2-5 TRBV29-1 few NA TGCAGCGTTGAATCGGGCGGGGAAGAGACCCAGTACTTC CSVESGGEETQYF
TRBJ2-7 TRBV10-3 NA TRBD1 TGTGCCATCAGTGAGACAGGACAGGGGACGACCCTTTCCGAGCAGTACTTC CAISETGQGTTLSEQYF
TRBJ2-2 TRBV6-6 NA NA TGTGCCAGCAGTCAACCCGGGGACACCGGGGAGCTGTTTTTT CASSQPGDTGELFF
TRBJ2-3 TRBV7-2 once TRBD2 TGTGCCAGCAGCTACCGTAGCGGGGATACGCAGTATTTT CASSYRSGDTQYF
TRBJ1-5 TRBV19 NA TRBD1 TGTGCCAGTACCAAACAGGGGAATCAGCCCCAGCATTTT CASTKQGNQPQHF
TRBJ2-7 TRBV28 NA TRBD1 TGTGCCAGCAGTTCCGGACAGGGGCCGGGGGAGCAGTACTTC CASSSGQGPGEQYF
TRBJ2-3 TRBV7-2 few TRBD1 TGTGCCAGCAGCTCCGGGACAGTCCCAGATACGCAGTATTTT CASSSGTVPDTQYF
TRBJ2-7 TRBV6-6 NA TRBD1 TGTGCCAGCAGTTTCCCCGGGACAGGGGGAAGGGTCGAGCAGTACTTC CASSFPGTGGRVEQYF
TRBJ1-6 TRBV7-8 few NA TGTGCCAGCAGCTTAGGACCCGGAGGTTCCTATAATTCACCCCTCCACTTT CASSLGPGGSYNSPLHF
TRBJ2-2 TRBV11-1 NA NA TGTGCCAGCAGCTCCAGGGGGGCGAACACCGGGGAGCTGTTTTTT CASSSRGANTGELFF
TRBJ2-7 TRBV2 NA NA TGTGCCAGCAGTTACTACAAGGGGGTTGCCTACGAGCAGTACTTC CASSYYKGVAYEQYF
TRBJ2-1 TRBV11-1 NA NA TGTGCCAGCAGCTTGGGGCCTGACAATGAGCAGTTCTTC CASSLGPDNEQFF
TRBJ1-5 TRBV28 NA NA TGTGCCAGCAGCGAGGGTCGGAGCAATCAGCCCCAGCATTTT CASSEGRSNQPQHF
TRBJ2-1 TRBV28 NA TRBD1 TGTGCCAGCAGCCACGACAGGGGGCGCAGGAATGAGCAGTTCTTC CASSHDRGRRNEQFF
TRBJ2-2 TRBV4-3 NA TRBD1 TGCGCCAGCAGCCAAGATGGGGGACAGGAGACCGGGGAGCTGTTTTTT CASSQDGGQETGELFF
TRBJ1-5 TRBV2 NA NA TGTGCCAGCAGTGGACAGGTTTATAGCAATCAGCCCCAGCATTTT CASSGQVYSNQPQHF
TRBJ2-2 TRBV18 few NA TGTGCCAGCTCACCGGACAGCCCAGCGAACACCGGGGAGCTGTTTTTT CASSPDSPANTGELFF
TRBJ2-2 TRBV5-6 NA NA TGTGCCAGCAGCGCTTGGGGGGACACCGGGGAGCTGTTTTTT CASSAWGDTGELFF
TRBJ1-4 TRBV6-2/TRBV6-3 NA NA TGTGCCAGCAGCCAAGGGAGAGGAGGAGAAAAACTGTTTTTT CASSQGRGGEKLFF
TRBJ2-5 TRBV6-6 NA TRBD1 TGTGCCAGCAGTTACGGGACAGGGAGATCCCAAGAGACCCAGTACTTC CASSYGTGRSQETQYF
TRBJ1-4 TRBV19 NA TRBD1 TGTGCCAGTAGTGCCGGACAGGGGAGTGAAAAACTGTTTTTT CASSAGQGSEKLFF
TRBJ1-2 TRBV5-4 few TRBD1 TGTGCCAGCAGCTTAGGAGCAGGGGGACGATATGGCTACACCTTC CASSLGAGGRYGYTF
TRBJ1-4 TRBV5-1 NA NA TGCGCCAGCAGCCCCAGGGGCGGTGGTGAAAAACTGTTTTTT CASSPRGGGEKLFF
TRBJ2-1 TRBV28 NA TRBD2 TGTGCCAGCAGTAGCGGGGCATACAATGAGCAGTTCTTC CASSSGAYNEQFF
TRBJ2-5 TRBV7-8 NA NA TGTGCCAGCAGCCGGACAGTTCAAGAGACCCAGTACTTC CASSRTVQETQYF
TRBJ2-7 TRBV5-6 NA NA TGTGCCAGCAGTCGCGGAGGGGTCTACGAGCAGTACTTC CASSRGGVYEQYF
TRBJ1-1 TRBV9 NA NA TGTGCCAGCAGCGTTGCTAACCTAAACACTGAAGCTTTCTTT CASSVANLNTEAFF
TRBJ1-1 TRBV7-9 NA TRBD1 TGTGCCAGCAGAGAGGGGGCTTTAGTGAACACTGAAGCTTTCTTT CASREGALVNTEAFF
TRBJ2-3 TRBV2 NA NA TGTGCCAGCACCACCCAGAGCACAGATACGCAGTATTTT CASTTQSTDTQYF
TRBJ1-3 TRBV11-3 NA NA TGTGCCAGCAGCTCAGGAAACACCATATATTTT CASSSGNTIYF
TRBJ2-3 TRBV15 NA NA TGTGCCACCAGCAGAGGGACAGAAGATACGCAGTATTTT CATSRGTEDTQYF
TRBJ2-7 TRBV18 NA NA TGTGCCAGCTCACCACCAGGGGTCCCCTACGAGCAGTACTTC CASSPPGVPYEQYF
TRBJ1-4 TRBV4-3 once NA TGCGCCAGCAGCCAAGAAGGAGGACGAAATGAAAAACTGTTTTTT CASSQEGGRNEKLFF
TRBJ2-1 TRBV27 NA TRBD1 TGTGCCAGCAGTTTGGTATGGACAGGCATAAATGAGCAGTTCTTC CASSLVWTGINEQFF
TRBJ1-2 TRBV6-5 NA TRBD1 TGTGCCAGCAGATCACCGGGACAGACCCTCTATGGCTACACCTTC CASRSPGQTLYGYTF